Presented here are 30 T cell receptor beta chains from one specimen sequenced in a study of blood T cell repertoires in COVID-19. Profiling relied on immunoSEQ multiplex PCR, and the TCRdb table lists in-frame clones only, not all of them. The top ten clones hold 1% of a sample with about 310,000 clones, over 75% of them seen once. Sequencing used peripheral blood. Every receptor here comes from a man aged 45-65 years with active or convalescent COVID-19.

J is TRBJ1-5 and V is TRBV4-1, with TRBD1 matching over 7 bases. V lost 3 bases and J lost 5; bases outside the gene matches: 7. Germline CDR1 reads MGHRA; CDR2 reads YSYEKL. This CDR3 region has 15 residues. CDR3 bases: TGCGCCAGCAGCCAGGGGGACAGACGGTATCAGCCCCAGCATTTT. Translation gives CASSQGDRRYQPQHF.

The chain recombines TRBV5-4 with TRBJ2-4; 7 bases map to TRBD1. Germline values: CDR1 SGHNT, CDR2 YYREEE (reference sequence). The CDR3 is made up of 15 amino acids. Trimming cost V 4 bases and J 6 bases; bases outside gene matches: 10. The CDR3 reads CASSLTGFNGNIQYF. The CDR3 nucleotides read TGTGCCAGCAGCCTGACAGGGTTTAATGGAAACATTCAGTACTTC.

The V call is TRBV9, the J call TRBJ2-1; 8 bases agree with TRBD2. The CDR3 extends over 14 amino acids. Germline V gives CDR1 SGDLS, CDR2 YYNGEE. With V trimmed by 2 bases and J by 5 bases, 3 bases remained unmatched. CDR3 sequence: CASSVTSANNEQFF. Written as DNA, the CDR3 is TGTGCCAGCAGCGTGACTAGCGCTAACAATGAGCAGTTCTTC.

This clone has only one observation. The genes are TRBV7-2 and TRBJ2-1, with 8 bases fitting TRBD2. Germline V gene sequence: CDR1 SGHTA, CDR2 FQGNSA. This CDR3 has 18 amino acids. Trimming took 3 bases from V and 7 from J; bases not matched to a gene: 17. The CDR3, as DNA: TGTGCCAGCAGCTTCCGACCGACCGGGACTAGGAGGTTGAATGAGCAGTTCTTC. Translation gives CASSFRPTGTRRLNEQFF. Combining the CDR3 with reference TRBV7-2 and TRBJ2-1 gives the whole variable domain GAGVSQSPSNKVTEKGKDVELRCDPISGHTALYWYRQSLGQGLEFLIYFQGNSAPDKSGLPSDRFSAERTGGSVSTLTIQRTQQEDSAVYLCASSFRPTGTRRLNEQFFGPGTRLTVL.

The chain is built from TRBV29-1 and TRBJ2-5, with 10 bases identical to TRBD1. After removal of 7 bases from V and 4 bases from J, the junction contained 6 bases not matched to a gene. The germline V gene has CDR1 SQVTM and CDR2 ANQGSEA. CDR3 length: 13 residues. Here the CDR3 DNA reads TGCAGCGGCCTGGGACAGGGGAGAGAGACCCAGTACTTC. Protein sequence: CSGLGQGRETQYF.

The CDR3 DNA reads TGTGCCAGCAGTTCGATGACTAGGGCCCGGGATACGCAGTATTTT. It codes for CASSSMTRARDTQYF. V usage is TRBV28 and J usage is TRBJ2-3, with D possibly being TRBD2 (6 bases). V gave up 4 bases and J gave up 6 bases, with 17 bases separating them. CDR3 length equals 15 residues. In germline, CDR1 is MDHEN, CDR2 SYDVKM.

The sample holds a few counts of this clone. The chain uses TRBV2 and TRBJ2-2; a possible D gene is TRBD1 (5 bases). V was clipped by 8 bases and J by 0 bases, with 10 bases between them. This CDR3 has 14 amino acids. Germline CDR1 reads SNHLY; CDR2 reads FYNNEI. This CDR3 reads CASSRTTNTGELFF. The CDR3 nucleotides read TGTGCCAGCTCTCGGACAACGAACACCGGGGAGCTGTTTTTT.

The chain uses TRBV7-9 and TRBJ1-3; 7 bases are a match to TRBD1. Germline-derived CDR1 and CDR2 are SEHNR and FQNEAQ (reference sequence). This CDR3 is built from 15 residues. With V trimmed by 4 bases and J by 0 bases, 3 bases remained unmatched. The DNA of the CDR3 is TGTGCCAGCAGCTCCTACAGGGGCTCTGGAAACACCATATATTTT. This gives the protein CASSSYRGSGNTIYF.

This clone was recorded once. This chain joins TRBV4-2 and TRBJ2-1; no reliable D call. This CDR3 has 13 amino acids. Germline V gives CDR1 LGHNA, CDR2 YNFKEQ. V lost 4 bases and J 4 bases, leaving 8 bases between the germline ends. The CDR3 nucleotides read TGTGCCAGCAGCCTTAATATGTACAATGAGCAGTTCTTC. Protein sequence: CASSLNMYNEQFF.

CDR3 sequence: CASSLGSGTGNEKLFF. In DNA form, the CDR3 reads TGTGCCAGCAGCTTAGGATCGGGGACAGGGAATGAAAAACTGTTTTTT. This chain connects TRBV7-9 to TRBJ1-4; 9 bases match TRBD1. Germline trimming cut 1 base from V and 5 bases from J; bases unmatched to any gene: 5. The CDR3 is made up of 16 amino acids. Germline V gene lookup returns CDR1 SEHNR and CDR2 FQNEAQ (reference sequence). Full variable domain (outside the CDR3, taken from reference TRBV7-9 and TRBJ1-4): DTGVSQNPRHKITKRGQNVTFRCDPISEHNRLYWYRQTLGQGPEFLTYFQNEAQLEKSRLLSDRFSAERPKGSFSTLEIQRTEQGDSAMYLCASSLGSGTGNEKLFFGSGTQLSVL.

The chain recombines TRBV7-2 with TRBJ2-3, with D tentatively TRBD2 (7 bases). Per germline, CDR1 SGHTA and CDR2 FQGNSA. The CDR3 covers 15 residues. The V end was cut by 0 bases, the J end by 5 bases, with 12 bases between. The chain's CDR3 is CASSLAGGRGDTQYF. The CDR3 bases are TGTGCCAGCAGCTTAGCGGGGGGGCGGGGAGATACGCAGTATTTT.

This clone has a handful of counts. In DNA, the CDR3 is TGTGCCAGCAGCCGACAGGGGGCAAGGAACAATCAGCCCCAGCATTTT. This translates into CASSRQGARNNQPQHF. This sequence joins TRBV2 and TRBJ1-5, with 10 bases lining up with TRBD1. The junction had 8 bases not matched to a gene; V was cut back by 6 bases and J by 3 bases. Looked up from germline, CDR1 is SNHLY and CDR2 is FYNNEI. The CDR3 covers 16 residues.

The V gene is TRBV6-6, the J gene TRBJ1-1, with 7 bases that match TRBD1. Germline CDR1 MNHNY, CDR2 SVGAGI (reference sequence). CDR3 length equals 13 residues. V was pared by 1 base and J by 8 bases, with 4 bases of the junction left unmatched. The CDR3 loop reads CASSYYTTGEAFF. CDR3 coding DNA: TGTGCCAGCAGTTACTACACGACAGGGGAAGCTTTCTTT.

V usage is TRBV18 and J usage is TRBJ1-5; maybe TRBD1 (6 bases). V lost 2 bases, J lost 7 bases, and 21 bases lay in between. The CDR3 spans 17 residues. Looked up from germline, CDR1 is KGHSH and CDR2 is LQKENI. The CDR3 nucleotides are TGTGCCAGCTCACCATTTGCAGGGGTCGGGCAAGGACAGCCCCAGCATTTT. Protein product: CASSPFAGVGQGQPQHF.

The chain uses TRBV2 and TRBJ2-7; D is unclear. Per the germline V gene, CDR1 is SNHLY and CDR2 is FYNNEI. The CDR3 runs 14 residues. The germline V and J ends were trimmed by 6 bases and 2 bases, with 14 bases remaining between them. This CDR3 reads CASRLWSEAYEQYF. The CDR3 DNA reads as TGTGCCAGCAGGCTTTGGAGTGAGGCCTACGAGCAGTACTTC. Combining the CDR3 with reference TRBV2 and TRBJ2-7 gives the whole variable domain EPEVTQTPSHQVTQMGQEVILRCVPISNHLYFYWYRQILGQKVEFLVSFYNNEISEKSEIFDDQFSVERPDGSNFTLKIRSTKLEDSAMYFCASRLWSEAYEQYFGPGTRLTVT.

This sequence joins TRBV7-9 and TRBJ2-1, with TRBD2 identical over 7 bases. V lost 0 bases to trimming and J lost 5 bases; unmatched junction nucleotides: 7. The germline V gene has CDR1 SEHNR and CDR2 FQNEAQ (reference sequence). The CDR3 is made up of 16 amino acids. The DNA of the CDR3 is TGTGCCAGCAGCTTAGCGGGCGGGGGATTAAACAATGAGCAGTTCTTC. Translation gives CASSLAGGGLNNEQFF.

The gene calls are TRBV3-1 (or the pseudogene TRBV3-2) and TRBJ1-2; 11 bases line up with TRBD1. The CDR3 runs to 16 residues. Trimming removed 0 bases from V and 7 bases from J; junction bases left unmatched: 7. Germline CDR1 and CDR2: LGHDT and YNNKEL (reference sequence). The CDR3 protein is CASSQDRGTGGRGYTF. CDR3 nucleotides: TGTGCCAGCAGCCAAGATAGGGGGACAGGGGGTCGTGGCTACACCTTC.

This rearrangement joins TRBV6-4 to TRBJ2-3, with D possibly TRBD2 on 6 matching bases. The CDR3 is 16 amino acids. Germline V gives CDR1 MRHNA, CDR2 SNTAGT. V was trimmed by 0 bases and J by 0 bases, leaving 10 bases between them. The DNA of the CDR3 is TGTGCCAGCAGTGACTCGGCGGGGCAAAGCACAGATACGCAGTATTTT. As protein: CASSDSAGQSTDTQYF.

J is TRBJ2-1 and V is TRBV10-3; 10 bases are a match to TRBD2. Germline CDR1 is ENHRY and CDR2 is SYGVKD. The CDR3 sequence is 16 residues long. V lost 6 bases and J lost 4; bases outside the gene matches: 9. The chain's CDR3 is CAISLLAGRGYNEQFF. In DNA, the CDR3 is TGTGCCATCAGCCTACTAGCGGGAAGAGGGTACAATGAGCAGTTCTTC.

V gene TRBV6-6 combines with J gene TRBJ1-1; 8 nucleotides align to TRBD1. Germline V gives CDR1 MNHNY, CDR2 SVGAGI (reference sequence). V was clipped by 2 bases and J by 4 bases; unmatched bases: 9. This CDR3 spans 16 amino acids. The CDR3, as DNA: TGTGCCAGCAGTTACCCGAGGACAGGGCCGACCACTGAAGCTTTCTTT. Its translation: CASSYPRTGPTTEAFF.

The V gene is TRBV6-6, the J gene TRBJ2-3, with 8 bases fitting TRBD2. Germline V gene lookup returns CDR1 MNHNY and CDR2 SVGAGI (reference sequence). V dropped 8 bases and J dropped 5; count of bases not matched to a gene: 15. The CDR3 runs to 16 residues. The DNA for the CDR3 is TGTGCCAGCCGGGGGGGTCGGGAGCGCGTTGGAGATACGCAGTATTTT. This sequence encodes CASRGGRERVGDTQYF.

The J gene is TRBJ2-3, the V gene TRBV6-5; D remains ambiguous. Per germline, CDR1 MNHEY and CDR2 SVGAGI. Trimming took 2 bases from V and 3 from J, leaving 9 bases between them. The CDR3 runs 14 residues. DNA for the CDR3: TGTGCCAGCAGTTACAGTCGACAAACAGATACGCAGTATTTT. It encodes CASSYSRQTDTQYF.

This clone was picked up one time. This chain connects TRBV6-1 to TRBJ1-5; weak D call: TRBD1 (6 bases). The CDR3 loop spans 14 amino acids. Per the germline V gene, CDR1 is MNHNS and CDR2 is SASEGT. V lost 2 bases and J lost 5, with 10 bases in between. CDR3 in amino acids: CASSETEGDQPQHF. The CDR3 DNA follows: TGTGCCAGCAGTGAAACCGAGGGGGATCAGCCCCAGCATTTT.

The rearrangement joins TRBV7-3 to TRBJ2-1, with TRBD1 identical over 10 bases. The germline CDR1 and CDR2 sequences are SGHTA and FQGTGA. The CDR3 contains 15 residues. Germline trimming cut 5 bases from V and 5 bases from J; bases unmatched to any gene: 6. The CDR3, as DNA: TGTGCCAGCAGCCCGGACAGGGGGGTCCACAATGAGCAGTTCTTC. Its translation: CASSPDRGVHNEQFF.

This clone was seen more than once but under ten times. The rearrangement joins TRBV28 to TRBJ1-3; D not certain. CDR1 is MDHEN and CDR2 is SYDVKM in the germline V gene. The length of the CDR3 is 12 residues. V was cut by 7 bases and J by 4 bases, with 8 bases left in between. CDR3: CASNSLGNTIYF. CDR3 DNA sequence: TGTGCCAGCAACTCTTTAGGAAACACCATATATTTT.

This clone was detected only a few times. This chain links TRBV5-1 with TRBJ1-2; D is perhaps TRBD1 (5 bases). In germline, CDR1 is SGHRS, CDR2 YFSETQ. V lost 4 bases and J lost 4, with 14 bases in between. The CDR3 has 14 residues. CDR3 nucleotide sequence: TGCGCCAGCAGCGAGACTTCAGGGTTCTATGGCTACACCTTC. Protein sequence: CASSETSGFYGYTF.

The gene calls are TRBV12-3 or TRBV12-4 and TRBJ1-3; no firm D call. This CDR3 region has 13 residues. Trimming cost V 2 bases and J 2 bases, with 4 bases left between them. CDR3: CASSLLAGNTIYF. CDR3 sequence (DNA): TGTGCCAGCAGTTTACTAGCTGGAAACACCATATATTTT.

CDR3 DNA sequence: TGTGCCAGCAGTGAAAAAGAGGGTTTCCCTTATGGCTACACCTTC. It codes for CASSEKEGFPYGYTF. The V and J genes are TRBV6-1 and TRBJ1-2, with no clear D. There are 15 residues in the CDR3. The V gene lost 2 bases and the J gene lost 5 bases, with 15 bases spanning the gap. Germline lookup yields CDR1 MNHNS and CDR2 SASEGT.

The chain is built from TRBV5-4 and TRBJ2-2, with 11 bases matching TRBD2. With V trimmed by 4 bases and J by 4 bases, 6 bases remained unmatched. CDR3 size: 16 residues. CDR1 is SGHNT, CDR2 YYREEE, per germline (reference sequence). The CDR3 DNA reads as TGTGCCAGCAGCCTCGGGACTAGCGGTTCCACCGGGGAGCTGTTTTTT. Its protein is CASSLGTSGSTGELFF.

On this clone itself: Other nucleotide sequences in the sample specify the same CDR3. The V call is TRBV4-3, the J call TRBJ1-5; tentatively, D is TRBD1 (5 bases). The CDR3 consists of 15 residues. Germline V gives CDR1 LGHNA, CDR2 YSLEER. V was clipped by 0 bases and J by 7 bases, with 13 bases between them. The CDR3 protein is CASSQEGFRGQPQHF. The CDR3 DNA sequence: TGCGCCAGCAGCCAAGAAGGTTTTAGGGGACAGCCCCAGCATTTT.